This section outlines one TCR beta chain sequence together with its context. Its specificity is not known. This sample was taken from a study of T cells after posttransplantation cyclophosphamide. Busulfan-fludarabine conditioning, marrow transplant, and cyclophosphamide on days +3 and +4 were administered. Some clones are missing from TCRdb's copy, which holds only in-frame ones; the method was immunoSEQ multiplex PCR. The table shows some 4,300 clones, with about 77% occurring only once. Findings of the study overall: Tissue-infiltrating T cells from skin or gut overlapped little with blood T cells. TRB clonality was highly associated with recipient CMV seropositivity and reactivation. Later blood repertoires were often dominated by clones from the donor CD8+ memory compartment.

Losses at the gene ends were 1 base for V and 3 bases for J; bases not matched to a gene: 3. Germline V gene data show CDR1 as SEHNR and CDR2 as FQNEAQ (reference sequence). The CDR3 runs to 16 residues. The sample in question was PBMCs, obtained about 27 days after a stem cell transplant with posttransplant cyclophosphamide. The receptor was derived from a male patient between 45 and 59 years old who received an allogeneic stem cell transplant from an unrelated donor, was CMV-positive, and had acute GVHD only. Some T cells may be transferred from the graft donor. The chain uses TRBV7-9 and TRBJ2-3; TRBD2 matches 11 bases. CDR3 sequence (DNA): TGTGCCAGCAGCTTAGACCTAGCGGGGGGAACAGATACGCAGTATTTT. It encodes CASSLDLAGGTDTQYF.